This T cell receptor beta chain derives from a study of regulatory T cells in long-lasting Graves disease. Ten or more counts support this clonotype. Its specificity is not known. The CDR3 is made up of 15 amino acids. Trimming stripped 5 bases from V and 4 bases from J, with 17 bases between. Germline V gene data show CDR1 as SGHAT and CDR2 as FQNNGV. Study-level results: There was favoring of TRBV28, TRBJ1-2 and TRBJ2-5 in persistent disease. Lower TCR diversity characterized persistent Graves' patients relative to newly diagnosed patients.

As for time point: newly diagnosed GD, antithyroid drugs for less than 3 months. After RNA was extracted from PBMCs, the TCR library was made from it. iRepertoire HTBI primers and Arm-PCR of CDR3 regions built TCR beta libraries. TCRdb redid the calling of the multiplex PCR reads with MiXCR, one entry per CDR3 protein. Of roughly 430,000 distinct CDR3 sequences in the sample, around 15% were seen once. This sample also belongs to another study, concerning T cells in Graves' hyperthyroidism and ophthalmopathy. That source adds: TCR CDR3 regions were first amplified by RT-PCR with HTBI primers. Before onset, ophthalmopathy was predicted by the model a median about six months earlier.

This sequence joins TRBV11-2 and TRBJ2-5; maybe TRBD1 (7 bases). This clonotype was obtained from a woman aged 30 to 39 with Graves disease. Sequences were derived from peripheral blood mononuclear cells (PBMCs), sampled at new diagnosis, from a patient treated with antithyroid drugs. CDR3 nucleotide sequence: TGTGCCAGCAGCCCCTATTCAGGGGGAGGAGAGACCCAGTACTTC. It translates to CASSPYSGGGETQYF.